Listed here is a single T cell receptor beta chain. Participants reported their clinical history, and cohort assignment relied on those reports. Each exposed participant met a COVID-19 case in the 2 weeks preceding study entry. The data derive from a study of blood T cell repertoires in COVID-19. Study details: Sites in the United States, Italy and Spain provided acute and convalescent COVID-19 samples.

V was trimmed by 3 bases and J by 5 bases, leaving 16 bases between them. The CDR3 length is 15 residues. Germline V CDR1 and CDR2: LGHDT, YNNKEL (reference sequence). Generated by immunoSEQ multiplex PCR, the TCRdb table keeps only in-frame clones and is missing some. The table has about 220,000 clones, around four fifths seen once. The sequenced sample was PBMCs or T cells enriched from blood (not recorded which). The V call is TRBV3-1 (or the pseudogene TRBV3-2), the J call TRBJ1-2; no clear D gene. The receptor comes from a woman in her forties or fifties who had been exposed to COVID-19. The CDR3: CASSQTAGSGYGYTF. The CDR3 bases are TGTGCCAGCAGCCAGACCGCGGGGTCGGGGTATGGCTACACCTTC.